Here is one T cell receptor beta chain with its context. The antigen is undetermined. These data come from a study of cytomegalovirus exposure and HLA in healthy donors. PCR primers comprised 60 Vbeta and 13 Jbeta primers. Sequencing used immunoSEQ multiplex PCR; TCRdb keeps in-frame clones, though not all of them. The repertoire has around 150,000 clones, about 80% of them found once; the top ten carry about 4.3%. Findings and limits, study-wide: The study flagged about 150 TCR beta chains as cytomegalovirus-associated.

The CDR3 sequence is 17 residues long. Trimming removed 8 bases from V and 7 bases from J; junction bases left unmatched: 11. Germline V CDR1 and CDR2: SNHLY, FYNNEI. Material for sequencing was PBMCs. The TCR originated in a young man in good health. The chain joins TRBV2 to TRBJ2-1; 16 bases map to TRBD2. In DNA form, the CDR3 reads TGTGCCAGCGTAGGGACTAGCGGGAGGGCCTACAGGAATGAGCAGTTCTTC. It yields the protein CASVGTSGRAYRNEQFF.